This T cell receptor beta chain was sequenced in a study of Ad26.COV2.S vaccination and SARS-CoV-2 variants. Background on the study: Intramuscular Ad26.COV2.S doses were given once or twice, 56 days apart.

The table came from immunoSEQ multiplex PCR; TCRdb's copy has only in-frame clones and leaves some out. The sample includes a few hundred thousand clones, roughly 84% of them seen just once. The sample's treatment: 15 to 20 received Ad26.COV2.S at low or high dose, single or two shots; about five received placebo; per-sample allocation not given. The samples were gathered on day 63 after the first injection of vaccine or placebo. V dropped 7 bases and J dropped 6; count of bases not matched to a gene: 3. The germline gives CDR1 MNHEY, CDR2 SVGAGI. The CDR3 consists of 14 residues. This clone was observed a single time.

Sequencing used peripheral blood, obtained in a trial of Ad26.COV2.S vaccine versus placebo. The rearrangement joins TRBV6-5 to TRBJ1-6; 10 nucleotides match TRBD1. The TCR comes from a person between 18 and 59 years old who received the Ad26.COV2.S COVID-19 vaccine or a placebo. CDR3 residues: CASNGDRGNSPLHF. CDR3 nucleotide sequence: TGTGCCAGCAATGGGGACAGGGGTAATTCACCCCTCCACTTT.